The T cell receptor beta chain described here comes from a study of blood T cell repertoires in COVID-19. The wider study: The study drew acute and convalescent COVID-19 samples from the United States, Italy and Spain. PBMCs, B-cell-depleted T cells, or T cells provided the cDNA or gDNA that made up the material.

How the authors handled the data: Amplification from reference gene primers served as the basis for estimated nucleated cell counts. TCRdb keeps only in-frame clones here, not all; method: immunoSEQ multiplex PCR. Clone size and V and J calls were adopted from that table, with D and trimming inferred from the DNA. The sample carries about 38,000 clones, around nine tenths recorded once. In germline, CDR1 is SGHNT, CDR2 YYREEE (reference sequence). The CDR3 totals 14 residues. Trimming stripped 1 base from V and 2 bases from J, with 9 bases between. The receptor's source is a man in his 70s with active COVID-19. The chain combines TRBV5-4 with TRBJ1-1; a weak D match, TRBD1 (5 bases). Sequenced input: peripheral blood. As DNA, the CDR3 is TGTGCCAGCAGCTTGAGGGGCCAAAACACTGAAGCTTTCTTT. Its translation is CASSLRGQNTEAFF.